This T cell receptor beta chain appears in the sequencing data of a study of blood T cell repertoires in COVID-19. Study details: From the United States, Italy and Spain came samples of acute and convalescent COVID-19.

Per the study methods: Estimated nucleated cell counts came from reference gene primer amplification. Here immunoSEQ multiplex PCR was the method, and the copy in TCRdb shows in-frame clones only, minus some. The D gene and trimming were derived from the DNA, and the V and J assignments and clone size from that table. This sample has 350,000 to 450,000 clones, with approximately 86% found just once. The clonotype was recovered from a human donor in a cohort sampled during active COVID-19. Sequenced input: peripheral blood.

DNA of the CDR3: TGTGCCAGCAGCCTGGCGGGAGGAGGCAATGAGCAGTTCTTC. It is translated as CASSLAGGGNEQFF. The chain recombines TRBV3-1 (or the pseudogene TRBV3-2) with TRBJ2-1; 8 nucleotides match TRBD2. CDR1 is LGHDT, CDR2 YNNKEL, per germline (reference sequence). The CDR3 has 14 amino acids. V shed 4 bases, J shed 6 bases, and the junction held 5 bases outside the gene matches.